By proportion, the clone carrying this T cell receptor beta chain is medium-sized. Antigen: not known. Little can be read into the size of this beta chain, an off-target read in a library designed for alpha chains. Germline V gene lookup returns CDR1 MNHEY and CDR2 SVGAGI. CDR3 length: 14 residues. Trimming stripped 5 bases from V and 8 bases from J, with 15 bases between. The sample comes from a study of spatial heterogeneity in lung cancer. Study-level information: In tumor regions TCR transcript counts correlated strongly with a matched bulk RNA-seq T cell module score.

TCRdb passed the 5' RACE reads through MiXCR, listing each CDR3 protein once. This sample has 4,000 or so distinct CDR3 sequences, with just under 7% found just once. Study-wide findings and caveats: Intratumoral expanded alpha and beta TCR counts were found to track tumor mutation counts.

Time point given: sample taken at primary tumor resection. This rearrangement joins TRBV6-5 to TRBJ1-4; D is perhaps TRBD1 (5 bases). The clonotype comes from a male donor with early-stage non-small cell lung cancer. The sequences come from lung tumor tissue, collected at surgery. The CDR3 coding sequence is TGTGCCAGCAGTCAGGGAGGGAGGGTAGAAAAACTGTTTTTT. It yields the protein CASSQGGRVEKLFF.